The rows below give T cell receptor beta chains drawn from one sample of a study of blood T cells in healthy people across ages. TCRdb reprocessed the 5' RACE reads with MiXCR, giving one entry per CDR3 protein. The sample has 580,000 or so distinct CDR3 sequences; less than 60% are singletons. The sequencing input was blood. These receptors were taken from a man at least 80 years old in good health. Each CDR3 is given with its conserved first and last residue. Each record gives: J gene, V gene, CDR3 protein.

TRBJ1-2 | TRBV5-6 | CASSADRAFPGYTF
TRBJ2-1 | TRBV7-9 | CASSLTSGEYNEQFF
TRBJ2-5 | TRBV20-1 | CSARESRTGQETQYF
. | TRBV20-1 | CSAISGGAPYEQYF
TRBJ2-7 | TRBV20-1 | CSARQGTSYEQYF
TRBJ2-1 | TRBV7-9 | CASSAFEGEQFF
TRBJ1-1 | TRBV20-1 | CSARGGGPHTEAFF
TRBJ1-5 | TRBV2 | CASSGQGFSNQPQHF
TRBJ2-3 | TRBV3-1 | CASSATAAGGFQYF
TRBJ2-7 | TRBV7-2 | CASSLDRSSSYEQYF
TRBJ2-3 | TRBV6-5 | CASSYSGGTTDTQYF
TRBJ2-1 | TRBV25-1 | CASSEFGGALNEQFF
TRBJ2-6 | TRBV7-2 | CASTSPSGANVLTF
TRBJ2-1 | TRBV24-1 | CATSDPTVASGSTPEQFF
TRBJ2-3 | TRBV27 | CASSFQGPPTDTQYF
TRBJ2-7 | TRBV9 | CASSVLGTGYGEQYF
TRBJ1-1 | TRBV18 | CASSRGQENTEAFF
TRBJ2-5 | TRBV10-3 | CASSGLADSETQYF
TRBJ1-4 | TRBV3-1 | CVSSHRRPDGTTNEKLFF
TRBJ2-5 | TRBV20-1 | CSASDLSGGGQETQYF
TRBJ2-1 | TRBV29-1 | CSVEDLAKTTYNEQFF
TRBJ2-1 | TRBV2 | CASSEVANEQFF
TRBJ2-7 | TRBV10-3 | CAIRGLAGYEQYF
TRBJ2-1 | TRBV25-1 | CASSELAGVSYNEQFF
TRBJ2-6 | TRBV7-2 | CASSLGSTGVYGANVLTF
TRBJ2-7 | TRBV4-3 | CASSQDRRGYSYEQYF
TRBJ2-1 | TRBV7-2 | CASSAPPWDEQFF
TRBJ2-1 | TRBV27 | CASSSVREGEQFF
TRBJ2-7 | TRBV7-2 | CASSWTGGAYEQYF
TRBJ2-3 | TRBV15 | CATSRDRGQPSDTQYF
TRBJ2-5 | TRBV29-1 | CSVDTGRGETQYF
TRBJ1-2 | TRBV28 | CASSPRGGWNYGYTF
. | TRBV20-1 | CSAQTGADNEQYF
TRBJ1-2 | TRBV7-2 | CASSLGGQGGNYGYTF
TRBJ1-5 | TRBV2 | CASSANGPSQPQHF
TRBJ2-1 | TRBV7-3 | CASSLLARVTYNEQFF
TRBJ1-3 | TRBV4-1 | CASSPNRAGNTIYF
TRBJ2-1 | TRBV6-6 | CASSYSGGGKENEQFF